Below, one T cell receptor (beta chain) is given with its context. The data belong to a study of blood T cell repertoires in COVID-19. On the study more broadly: Sites in the United States, Italy and Spain provided acute and convalescent COVID-19 samples. In each case, the material was cDNA or gDNA derived from T cells, B-cell-depleted T cells, or PBMCs.

The CDR3 is made up of 14 amino acids. V shed 3 bases and J shed 5 bases, with 14 bases lying between them. Germline lookup yields CDR1 GTSNPN and CDR2 SVGIG (reference sequence). Using immunoSEQ multiplex PCR, the repertoire was profiled, and TCRdb retains in-frame clones only, with some absent. The sample lists 200,000 to 250,000 clones; 81% were seen once. Enrollment of patients from Seattle took place during active infection, with longitudinal follow-up. The source is a woman aged 80 or older with COVID-19, enrolled during active disease. The specimen sequenced was peripheral blood. V and J are TRBV30 and TRBJ2-1; D uncertain. The CDR3 DNA is TGTGCCTGGAGAACAAAAAGTGCCCACAATGAGCAGTTCTTC. This codes for CAWRTKSAHNEQFF.